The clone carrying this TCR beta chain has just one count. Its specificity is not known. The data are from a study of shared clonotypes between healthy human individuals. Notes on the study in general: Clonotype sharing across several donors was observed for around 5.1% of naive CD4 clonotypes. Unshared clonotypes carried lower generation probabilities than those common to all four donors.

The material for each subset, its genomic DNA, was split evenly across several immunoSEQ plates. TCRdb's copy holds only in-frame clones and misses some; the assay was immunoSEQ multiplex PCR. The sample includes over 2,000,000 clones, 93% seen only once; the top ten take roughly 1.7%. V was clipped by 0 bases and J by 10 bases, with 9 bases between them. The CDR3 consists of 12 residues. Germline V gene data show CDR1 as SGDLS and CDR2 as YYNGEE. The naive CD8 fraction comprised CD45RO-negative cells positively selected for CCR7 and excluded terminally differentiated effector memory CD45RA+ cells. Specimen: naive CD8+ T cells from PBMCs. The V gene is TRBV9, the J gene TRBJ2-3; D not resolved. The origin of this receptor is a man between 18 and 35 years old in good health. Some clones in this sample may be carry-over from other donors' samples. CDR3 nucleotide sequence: TGTGCCAGCAGCGTAGATAGCTGGGCGCAGTATTTT. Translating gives CASSVDSWAQYF. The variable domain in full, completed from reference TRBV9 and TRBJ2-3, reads DSGVTQTPKHLITATGQRVTLRCSPRSGDLSVYWYQQSLDQGLQFLIQYYNGEERAKGNILERFSAQQFPDLHSELNLSSLELGDSALYFCASSVDSWAQYFGPGTRLTVL.